This T cell receptor (beta chain) derives from a study of T cells after yellow fever vaccination (dated by TCRdb to between 2017 and 2020). In the study overall: The SMART-Seq v4 Ultra Low Input RNA kit was used to prepare libraries from fractions with low cell numbers. Blood was collected at multiple timepoints before and after primary and secondary immunization, and bulk PBMC replicates and cell subsets were isolated. Two healthy male donors, one aged 18 to 30 and one aged 30 to 40 years, were included in the cohort. To follow T-cell clones before and after both primary and booster YFV17D yellow fever vaccination, bulk TCR alpha and beta repertoires underwent longitudinal sequencing.

Sample treatment or condition, as interpreted from the label and publication: live attenuated yellow fever vaccine strain. At each blood-draw timepoint, two biological replicates of bulk PBMCs were collected. PBMCs were isolated from peripheral blood using a standard Ficoll-Paque protocol. TriZol was used to extract RNA from bulk PBMCs, from CD4 and CD8 fractions, and from dextramer-positive and dextramer-negative fractions. Comments on this clonotype: Its specific antigen is unknown. One base away there is no much larger clone; base qualities are not given.

The germline ends are 13 bases apart after V is trimmed by 3 bases and J by 12 bases. There are 12 amino acids in the CDR3, from cysteine to phenylalanine inclusive. Of all the DNA, just the CDR3 is kept, 36 bases in frame from base 1. CDR1 and CDR2 are read off the germline V gene as SGHDT and YYEEEE. For sequencing, an Illumina NovaSeq 6000 was employed. TCR cDNA was synthesized by 5'RACE template switching, through which a universal primer site and unique molecular identifiers were introduced. Priming of cDNA synthesis was performed from both the TCR alpha and TCR beta constant segments. Libraries were amplified in two PCR steps, with sample barcodes and sequencing adapters added in the second step. Libraries were sequenced on Illumina HiSeq 2500 (2x100 bp) or NovaSeq (2x150 bp). The paper's processing steps were these. Demultiplexing of reads and collapsing into UMI consensus sequences were performed with MIGEC, and V(D)J alignment was carried out with MiXCR. Vaccine-responding clonotypes were identified with edgeR using replicate PBMC samples, with FDR below 0.01 and a log2 fold change above 5 up to day 15 being required. Each bulk clonotype was labeled CD4 or CD8 based on which sequenced repertoire, CD4 or CD8, contained the clonotype at higher abundance. The raw public reads went through TCRdb reprocessing: fastp at Q25, MiXCR clone calling, in-frame beta chains kept. One record per CDR3 amino acid sequence lists the most common genes and DNA. It is TCRdb's table, rather than the study itself, that gives the V and J calls and clone size. The sample includes about 260,000 distinct CDR3 sequences, with about 3.7% observed a single time. About 20% of the sample goes to the ten largest clones.

Summary of the overall study and its limitations: Because abundant contaminating clonotypes from the bulk population could be contained in FACS-sorted repertoires, computational filtering was required. A small share of clonotypes occurred in both CD4 and CD8 compartments, likely arising from convergent recombination. The secondary T-cell response was found to be weaker but faster than the primary response, with a peak reached on day 5 rather than on day 15. Only a couple of donors were included in the study, so the extent to which the findings can be generalized is limited. Most clones expanded after primary vaccination (almost 97% of CD4 and 70% to 90% of CD8) were re-detected after the booster, suggesting that broad memory maintenance occurred.

This receptor was taken from a young man who received the YFV17D yellow fever vaccine. The chain is made from TRBV5-6 and TRBJ2-1; the D gene is perhaps TRBD1, on 5 matching bases. Material: PBMCs, obtained 15 days after the yellow fever booster vaccination. The CDR3 protein sequence reads: CASSSLPGWQFF. The bases are TGTGCCAGCAGCTCTTTACCAGGGTGGCAGTTCTTC.